This T cell receptor (beta chain) was sequenced during a study of HIV-infected children after antiretroviral therapy interruption. Whole-study context: Most participating children were previously exposed to EBV and CMV. Weeks 0, 12, interruption end (24 or 48), and about 3 years post-study gave interruption-arm samples. Study-level points and caveats: Naive CD4+ CDR3 sharing between time points fell after interruption began. By the end of treatment interruption, naive CD4+ clonality (Gini) increased.

Unique molecular identifiers were included in an RNA-based 3' RACE TCR library. MiXCR, run by TCRdb on the 3' RACE reads, gives a single entry per CDR3 protein. The profile covers around 16,000 distinct CDR3 sequences, with approximately 3% appearing a single time and about 4.9% taken by the ten largest. This clonotype is medium-sized within its sample. Its antigen is as yet unknown. Treatment specified: PENTA 11 planned treatment interruption arm or continuous ART arm. Material: CD45RA+ CD4+ T cells from PBMCs, obtained from a donor given antiretroviral therapy, either interrupted or continuous. Subset specified: naive CD4+ CD45RA+ CD45RO- T cells. The TCR sequence derives from a child aged 2-17 years with HIV.

The CDR3 region has the DNA TGCAGTGCTAGTACTGACTCTGGAAACACCATATATTTT. Its protein product is CSASTDSGNTIYF. This chain links TRBV20-1 with TRBJ1-3; D gene uncertain. CDR1 and CDR2 (germline): DFQATT, SNEGSKA (reference sequence). Between the trimmed V and J ends, which lost 3 bases and 0 bases, there was a span of 6 bases. The CDR3 covers 13 residues.